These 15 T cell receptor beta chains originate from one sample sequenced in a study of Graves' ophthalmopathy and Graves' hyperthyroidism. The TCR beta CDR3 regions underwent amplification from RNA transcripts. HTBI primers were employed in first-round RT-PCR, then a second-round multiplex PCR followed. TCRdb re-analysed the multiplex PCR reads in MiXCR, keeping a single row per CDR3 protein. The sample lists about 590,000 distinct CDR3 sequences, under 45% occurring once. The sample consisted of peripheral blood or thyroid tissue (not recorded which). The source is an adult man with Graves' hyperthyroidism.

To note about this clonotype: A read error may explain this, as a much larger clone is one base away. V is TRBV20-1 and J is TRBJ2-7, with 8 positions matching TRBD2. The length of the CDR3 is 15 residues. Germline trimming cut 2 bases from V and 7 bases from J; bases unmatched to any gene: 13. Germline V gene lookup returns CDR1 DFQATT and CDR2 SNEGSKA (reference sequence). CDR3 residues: CSARLTASGYREQYF. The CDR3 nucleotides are TGCAGTGCTAGATTAACGGCTAGCGGGTATAGGGAGCAGTACTTC.

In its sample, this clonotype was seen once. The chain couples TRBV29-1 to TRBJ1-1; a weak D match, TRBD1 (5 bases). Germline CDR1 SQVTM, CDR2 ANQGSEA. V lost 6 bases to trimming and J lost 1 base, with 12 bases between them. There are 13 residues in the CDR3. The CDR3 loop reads CSVDGGWNTEAFF. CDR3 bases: TGCAGCGTAGACGGGGGTTGGAACACTGAAGCTTTCTTT.

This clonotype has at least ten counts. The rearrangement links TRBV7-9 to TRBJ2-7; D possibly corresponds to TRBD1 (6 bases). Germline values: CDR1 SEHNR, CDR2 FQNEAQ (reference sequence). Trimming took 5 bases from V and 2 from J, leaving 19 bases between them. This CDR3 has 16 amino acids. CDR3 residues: CASSKIRGVGTYEQYF. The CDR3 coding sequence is TGTGCCAGCAGCAAAATCAGGGGCGTAGGGACCTACGAGCAGTACTTC.

The CDR3 loop reads CASSHETGRQPQHF. In DNA form, the CDR3 reads TGTGCCAGCAGCCACGAGACGGGACGGCAGCCCCAGCATTTT. This chain links TRBV14 with TRBJ1-5; D may be TRBD1 (5 bases). Germline V gene lookup returns CDR1 SGHDN and CDR2 FVKESK. The CDR3 loop spans 14 amino acids. V was trimmed by 3 bases and J by 7 bases, leaving 13 bases between them.

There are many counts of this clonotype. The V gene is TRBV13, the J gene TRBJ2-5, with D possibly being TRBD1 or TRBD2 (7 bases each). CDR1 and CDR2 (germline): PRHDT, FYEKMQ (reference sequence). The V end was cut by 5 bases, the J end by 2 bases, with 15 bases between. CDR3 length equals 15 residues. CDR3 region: CASSPRQGGQETQYF. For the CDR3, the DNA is TGTGCCAGCAGCCCTCGACAGGGAGGGCAAGAGACCCAGTACTTC.

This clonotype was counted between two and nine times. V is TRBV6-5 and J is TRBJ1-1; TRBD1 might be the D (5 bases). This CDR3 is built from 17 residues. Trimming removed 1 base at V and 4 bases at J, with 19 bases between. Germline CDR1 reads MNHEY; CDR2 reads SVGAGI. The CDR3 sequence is CASSYFSGTSPGTEAFF. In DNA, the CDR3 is TGTGCCAGCAGTTACTTTTCCGGGACCTCCCCGGGCACTGAAGCTTTCTTT.

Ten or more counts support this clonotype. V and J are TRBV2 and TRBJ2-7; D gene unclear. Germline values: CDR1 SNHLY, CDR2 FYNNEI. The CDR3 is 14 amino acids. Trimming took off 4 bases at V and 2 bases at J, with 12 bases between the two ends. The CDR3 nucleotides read TGTGCCAGCAGTGTACGGATACTCACCTACGAGCAGTACTTC. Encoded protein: CASSVRILTYEQYF.

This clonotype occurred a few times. The CDR3 DNA reads as TGTGCCAGCAGACTCGGGACAGAAGAGACCCAGTACTTC. It specifies CASRLGTEETQYF. The gene calls are TRBV12-3 or TRBV12-4 and TRBJ2-5, with 7 positions matching TRBD1. The CDR3 sequence is 13 residues long. Unmatched junction bases numbered 4, after V lost 6 bases and J lost 3 bases.

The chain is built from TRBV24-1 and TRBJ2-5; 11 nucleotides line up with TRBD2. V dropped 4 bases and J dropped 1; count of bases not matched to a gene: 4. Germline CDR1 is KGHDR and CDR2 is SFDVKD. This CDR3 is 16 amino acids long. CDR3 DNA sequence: TGTGCCACCAGTGAGGCGGGACTAGCGGCCCAAGAGACCCAGTACTTC. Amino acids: CATSEAGLAAQETQYF.

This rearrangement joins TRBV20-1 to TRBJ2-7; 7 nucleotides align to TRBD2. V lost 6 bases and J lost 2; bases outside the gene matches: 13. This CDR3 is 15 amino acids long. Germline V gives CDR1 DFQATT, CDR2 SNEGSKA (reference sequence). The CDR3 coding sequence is TGCAGTGCCAGCAGGGAAGCAGGGACTACCTACGAGCAGTACTTC. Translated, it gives CSASREAGTTYEQYF.

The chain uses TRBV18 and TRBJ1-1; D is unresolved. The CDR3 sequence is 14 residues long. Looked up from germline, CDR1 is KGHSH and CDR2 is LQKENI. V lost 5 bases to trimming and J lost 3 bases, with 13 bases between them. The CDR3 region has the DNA TGTGCCAGCTCATCATGGCAGTCGTACACTGAAGCTTTCTTT. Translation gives CASSSWQSYTEAFF.

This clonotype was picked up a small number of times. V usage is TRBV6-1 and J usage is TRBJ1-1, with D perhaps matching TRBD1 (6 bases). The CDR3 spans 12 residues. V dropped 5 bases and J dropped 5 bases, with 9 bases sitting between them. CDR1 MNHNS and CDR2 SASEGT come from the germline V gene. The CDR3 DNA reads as TGTGCCAGCAGTTGGGGGCTGACTGAAGCTTTCTTT. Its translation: CASSWGLTEAFF.

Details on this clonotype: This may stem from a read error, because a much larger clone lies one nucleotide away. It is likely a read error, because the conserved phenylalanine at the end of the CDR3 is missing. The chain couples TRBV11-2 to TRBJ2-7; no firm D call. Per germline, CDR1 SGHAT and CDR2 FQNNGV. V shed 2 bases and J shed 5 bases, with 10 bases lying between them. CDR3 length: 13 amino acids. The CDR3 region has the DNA TGTGCCAGCAGCTTAAGCAGGATGGACGAGCAGTACCTC. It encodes CASSLSRMDEQYL.

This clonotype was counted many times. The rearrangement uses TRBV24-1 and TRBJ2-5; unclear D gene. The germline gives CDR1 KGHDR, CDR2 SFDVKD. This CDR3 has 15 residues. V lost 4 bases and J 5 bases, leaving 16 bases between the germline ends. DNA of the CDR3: TGTGCCACCAGTGACCCCCACTCTTGGATTGAGACCCAGTACTTC. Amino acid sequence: CATSDPHSWIETQYF.

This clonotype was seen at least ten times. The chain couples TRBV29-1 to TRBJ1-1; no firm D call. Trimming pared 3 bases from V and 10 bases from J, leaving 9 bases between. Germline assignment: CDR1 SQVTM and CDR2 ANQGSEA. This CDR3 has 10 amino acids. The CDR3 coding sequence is TGCAGCGTTGATGGAGCCGGAGCTTTCTTT. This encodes CSVDGAGAFF.